This TCR beta chain was profiled in a study of cytomegalovirus exposure and HLA in healthy donors. Donors consisted of healthy bone marrow donors. The CDR3 sequence is 14 residues long. With 6 bases removed from V and 7 bases from J, the gap between germline ends came to 18 bases. Germline assignment: CDR1 MDHEN and CDR2 SYDVKM. The primer mix had 60 Vbeta and 13 Jbeta primers. Method: immunoSEQ multiplex PCR; TCRdb's copy keeps in-frame clones and lacks some. Among about 76,000 clones listed, roughly 79% were seen once. Study-wide results and caveats: Later, TCR association rates were found to vary by HLA locus, highest for DRB1 and lowest for HLA-C. A later analysis reported that several of the most significant clusters appeared to be linked to common viral pathogens, among them Epstein-Barr virus. A later analysis found most CMV-associated TCR beta chains apparently HLA-restricted.

With regard to this clone: Its antigen is still unknown.

This receptor was taken from a young woman in good health and CMV-seronegative. The chain combines TRBV28 with TRBJ1-2; weak D call: TRBD1 (5 bases). The sample was PBMCs. The CDR3 coding sequence is TGTGCCAGCAGACGCGGGACCGCGGGGTCTGGCTACACCTTC. Encoded protein: CASRRGTAGSGYTF.